This T cell receptor (beta chain) stems from a study of cytomegalovirus exposure and HLA in healthy donors. Study-wide points: There were some public TCRs occurring in many donors, but most TCR sequences were rare.

PCR was performed using 60 Vbeta and 13 Jbeta primers. Assay: immunoSEQ multiplex PCR; the TCRdb copy retains only in-frame clones and omits some. The sample contains 100,000 to 120,000 clones, over 65% of which appear only once. On this clone itself: The antigen is undetermined.

Unrecorded immune exposure was likely among donors, who were nominally healthy when sampled. V was trimmed by 5 bases and J by 13 bases, leaving 20 bases between them. Germline V gene sequence: CDR1 MNHEY, CDR2 SMNVEV (reference sequence). There are 13 residues in the CDR3. Sequencing was performed on PBMCs. The rearrangement links TRBV27 to TRBJ1-1; tentatively, D is TRBD1 (6 bases). The TCR originated in a woman between 40 and 50 years old in good health and CMV-seropositive. CDR3 amino acids: CASSAPITGYDFF. The CDR3 nucleotides read TGTGCCAGCAGTGCCCCCATAACAGGGTACGATTTCTTT.